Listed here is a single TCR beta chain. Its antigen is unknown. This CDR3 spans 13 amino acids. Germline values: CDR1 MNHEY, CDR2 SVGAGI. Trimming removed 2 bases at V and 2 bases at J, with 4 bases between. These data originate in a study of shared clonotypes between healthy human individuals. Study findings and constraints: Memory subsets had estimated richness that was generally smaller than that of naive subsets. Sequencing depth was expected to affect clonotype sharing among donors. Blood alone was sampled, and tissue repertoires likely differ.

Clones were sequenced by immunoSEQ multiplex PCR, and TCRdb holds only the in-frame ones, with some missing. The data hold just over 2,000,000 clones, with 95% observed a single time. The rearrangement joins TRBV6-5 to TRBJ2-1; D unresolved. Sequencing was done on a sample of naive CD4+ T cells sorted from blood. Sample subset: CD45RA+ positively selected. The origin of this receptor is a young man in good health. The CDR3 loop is CASSYGTYNEQFF. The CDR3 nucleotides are TGTGCCAGCAGTTACGGGACCTACAATGAGCAGTTCTTC.